The present T cell receptor beta chain was sequenced within a study of tumor-infiltrating lymphocytes in localized non-small cell lung cancer. TCRdb's table, derived via immunoSEQ multiplex PCR, lists solely in-frame clones and lacks some. The sample shows nearly 9,500 clones, over 65% of them seen only once. Study outcomes and limitations: Only some patients had TCR sequencing, depending on available tissue. Different pieces of the same tissue went to different assays, confounding technical variation with intratumor heterogeneity. Compared with uninvolved lung, tumors showed higher T cell infiltration by TCRbeta sequencing.

Comments on this clone: Its target is unknown.

V was pared by 8 bases and J by 5 bases, with 6 bases of the junction left unmatched. The CDR3 totals 13 residues. Germline-derived CDR1 and CDR2 are MNHNS and SASEGT. This rearrangement joins TRBV6-1 to TRBJ1-1; 9 bases are shared with TRBD1. The sequencing input was uninvolved lung tissue not adjacent to the tumor. This receptor was obtained from a human donor with non-small cell lung cancer. The DNA of the CDR3 is TGTGCCAGCCTTAGACAGGGGGAAACTGAAGCTTTCTTT. Translation: CASLRQGETEAFF.